The clone carrying this TCR beta chain showed up just a few times. Germline CDR1 DFQATT, CDR2 SNEGSKA (reference sequence). The V and J ends lost 6 bases and 8 bases, in that order; junction bases with no gene match: 9. This CDR3 is built from 12 residues. Each CDR3 protein gets one entry after TCRdb re-called the 5' RACE reads with MiXCR. The sample holds about 53,000 distinct CDR3 sequences, around 25% seen once. The chain is built from TRBV20-1 and TRBJ1-2, with TRBD1 matching 7 bases. Sequencing used tumor-infiltrating naive CD4+ T cells sorted from the breast tumor. The sample's subset: naive CD4+ T cells, CD4+CD45RA+CD25-. The receptor's source is a female donor with breast cancer. The CDR3 coding sequence is TGCAGTGCGCGGGACAGTTCGGTGGGCTACACCTTC. Its protein product is CSARDSSVGYTF.